This T cell receptor (beta chain) was found in a study of long-term antiretroviral therapy in people with HIV. Study-wide context: It was about a decade before the 2015 immediate-ART recommendation that the earliest samples were taken. Study observations and caveats: Control repertoires displayed wider CDR3 length ranges than the HIV repertoires.

Cryopreserved PBMC numbered about 0.9-11 million per sample before DNA extraction. They ran version v3.0 of the immunoSEQ assay at survey level. TCRdb's copy holds only in-frame clones and misses some; the assay was immunoSEQ multiplex PCR. Of 17,000 or so clones listed, around 80% are singletons. For this clone: Its antigen is undetermined.

Looked up from germline, CDR1 is SGHTA and CDR2 is FQGNSA. The CDR3 is made up of 14 amino acids. V was pared by 3 bases and J by 5 bases, with 4 bases of the junction left unmatched. This clonotype was obtained from a man aged 50 to 59 with HIV. Sequencing was performed on unsorted PBMCs, taken 0.3 years before starting antiretroviral therapy. V is TRBV7-2 and J is TRBJ1-5; 7 nucleotides match TRBD1. DNA of the CDR3: TGTGCCAGCAGCTTCGACAGGGAATATCAGCCCCAGCATTTT. It translates to CASSFDREYQPQHF.